The rows below give T cell receptor beta chains drawn from one sample of a study of blood T cell repertoires in COVID-19. The method was immunoSEQ multiplex PCR; TCRdb's version includes in-frame clones alone and lacks a portion of them. The sample carries about 95,000 clones, roughly nine tenths recorded once. The source material was peripheral blood. Receptor source: a woman between 65 and 79 years old with acute or convalescent COVID-19. CDR3s include the opening cysteine and the closing phenylalanine or tryptophan. The order of the fields is J gene, V gene, D gene, clone size, CDR3 protein, CDR3 DNA. A D gene is named only where the DNA matches it firmly. Size is omitted from some rows. Given values are once, few, many or a class for expanded clones.

TRBJ2-7,TRBV27,TRBD1,NA,CASSLWGTGAYEQYF,TGTGCCAGCAGTTTATGGGGGACAGGGGCCTACGAGCAGTACTTC
TRBJ2-7,TRBV28,NA,NA,CASSPTSQGSYEQYF,TGTGCCAGCAGCCCCACGAGTCAGGGATCCTACGAGCAGTACTTC
TRBJ2-3,TRBV28,TRBD2,few,CASSTNPGTSASTQYF,TGTGCCAGCAGTACAAACCCCGGGACTAGCGCTTCTACGCAGTATTTT
TRBJ2-7,TRBV28,TRBD1,NA,CASSHPGQGFYEQYF,TGTGCCAGCAGTCATCCGGGACAGGGCTTCTACGAGCAGTACTTC
TRBJ1-2,TRBV30,NA,few,CACLNKQERNGYTF,TGTGCCTGCCTAAACAAACAGGAGAGGAATGGCTACACCTTC
TRBJ2-5,TRBV19,TRBD2,NA,CASSPGTSEETQYF,TGTGCCAGTAGTCCGGGGACTAGCGAAGAGACCCAGTACTTC
TRBJ2-7,TRBV7-9,NA,NA,CAAQDSFLSYEQYF,TGTGCCGCTCAGGACAGTTTCCTTTCCTACGAGCAGTACTTC
TRBJ1-3,TRBV2,TRBD1,once,CASSYRGSPGNTIYF,TGTGCCAGCAGTTACAGGGGGTCGCCTGGAAACACCATATATTTT
TRBJ1-5,TRBV5-1,NA,NA,CASSLAARGDSNQPQHF,TGCGCCAGCAGCTTGGCGGCCAGGGGCGATAGCAATCAGCCCCAGCATTTT
TRBJ1-6,TRBV19,TRBD1,NA,CASTETGGAVPLHF,TGTGCCAGTACGGAGACAGGGGGCGCGGTCCCCCTCCACTTT
TRBJ1-5,TRBV11-2,NA,once,CASSLGQYSNQPQHF,TGTGCCAGCAGCTTAGGACAGTATAGCAATCAGCCCCAGCATTTT
TRBJ1-5,TRBV28,NA,NA,CASSLSGGGQPQHF,TGTGCCAGCAGTTTGTCGGGGGGGGGTCAGCCCCAGCATTTT
TRBJ2-5,TRBV14,NA,NA,CASSQYRLDSQETQYF,TGTGCCAGCAGCCAGTATAGACTGGACAGCCAAGAGACCCAGTACTTC
TRBJ2-5,TRBV5-1,NA,NA,CASSFEETQYF,TGCGCCAGCAGCTTCGAAGAGACCCAGTACTTC
TRBJ1-4,TRBV7-9,TRBD1,few,CASRRTGAGELFF,TGTGCCAGCAGAAGAACAGGGGCAGGGGAACTGTTTTTT
TRBJ1-5,TRBV4-1,NA,NA,CASSQDSGDRYNQPQHF,TGCGCCAGCAGCCAAGATTCAGGCGACAGATACAATCAGCCCCAGCATTTT
TRBJ1-2,TRBV19,TRBD1,NA,CASSIDRGGGYTF,TGTGCCAGTAGTATCGACAGGGGGGGAGGCTACACCTTC
TRBJ1-6,TRBV27,NA,NA,CASRRLRDTYNSPLHF,TGTGCCAGCAGGAGACTCAGGGACACCTATAATTCACCCCTCCACTTT
TRBJ1-2,TRBV11-2,TRBD1,NA,CASSSVPVTGGRLEGYTF,TGTGCCAGCAGCTCGGTACCTGTGACAGGGGGCCGCTTAGAGGGCTACACCTTC
TRBJ1-5,TRBV6-5,TRBD1,NA,CATNTRTGNNQPQHF,TGTGCCACCAATACTCGGACAGGTAACAATCAGCCCCAGCATTTT